This passage covers 30 T cell receptor beta chains from one sample sequenced in a study of radiotherapy plus CTLA-4 blockade in lung cancer. Profiling relied on immunoSEQ multiplex PCR, and the TCRdb table lists in-frame clones only, not all of them. The profile covers about 98,000 clones, with 80% to 90% appearing a single time and 4.9% taken by the ten largest. The sequenced sample was peripheral blood, obtained from a patient treated with radiotherapy plus ipilimumab. The receptor source for this set is a human donor with non-small cell lung cancer that progressed on radiotherapy plus ipilimumab.

The rearrangement links TRBV5-5 to TRBJ2-7; TRBD2 might be the D (5 bases). The V end lost 0 bases, the J end lost 3 bases, and 16 bases lay between the germline ends. The CDR3 is 16 residues long. Germline values: CDR1 SGHKS, CDR2 YYEKEE (reference sequence). The CDR3, as DNA: TGTGCCAGCAGCTTGGACTCTAGCTTCTTCGGCTACGAGCAGTACTTC. Translation: CASSLDSSFFGYEQYF.

V is TRBV29-1 and J is TRBJ2-7; maybe TRBD1 (7 bases). The CDR3 has 12 residues. Deletions cut 8 bases from V and 6 bases from J, with 17 bases between. Germline V gene sequence: CDR1 SQVTM, CDR2 ANQGSEA. The CDR3 nucleotides are TGCAGCACTCCGGGGGCAGGGGGCGAGCAGTACTTC. Its protein is CSTPGAGGEQYF.

This clone was counted between two and nine times. The gene calls are TRBV5-5 and TRBJ2-7; D remains ambiguous. Trimming took off 0 bases at V and 2 bases at J, with 3 bases between the two ends. Germline lookup yields CDR1 SGHKS and CDR2 YYEKEE (reference sequence). The CDR3 runs 12 residues. CDR3 in DNA: TGTGCCAGCAGCTTGGGCACCTACGAGCAGTACTTC. It yields the protein CASSLGTYEQYF.

CDR3 in amino acids: CASSLRTGVGGYTF. CDR3 sequence (DNA): TGTGCCAGCAGTTTAAGGACAGGGGTGGGTGGCTACACCTTC. The V gene is TRBV28, the J gene TRBJ1-2, with 9 bases aligning to TRBD1. Germline CDR1 reads MDHEN; CDR2 reads SYDVKM. The CDR3 extends over 14 amino acids. Trimming removed 2 bases from V and 7 bases from J; junction bases left unmatched: 5.

This sequence joins TRBV6-6 and TRBJ2-1, with 8 positions matching TRBD1. This CDR3 region has 15 residues. The V gene end was trimmed by 6 bases and the J gene end by 3 bases; junction bases not matched to a gene: 7. Germline lookup yields CDR1 MNHNY and CDR2 SVGAGI (reference sequence). The CDR3 loop is CASSPPGGGYNEQFF. The CDR3 DNA sequence: TGTGCCAGCAGCCCTCCAGGGGGCGGCTACAATGAGCAGTTCTTC.

The chain employs TRBV15 and TRBJ1-3, with no clear D. V shed 0 bases and J shed 2 bases, with 8 bases lying between them. The germline V gene encodes CDR1 LNHNV and CDR2 YYDKDF (reference sequence). This CDR3 is 15 amino acids long. For the CDR3, the DNA is TGTGCCACCAGCAGAGAAGGGCGAACTGGAAACACCATATATTTT. Amino acids: CATSREGRTGNTIYF.

The J gene is TRBJ2-3, the V gene TRBV18, with TRBD1 as a possible D gene (6 bases). The CDR3 has 14 residues. CDR1 and CDR2 (germline): KGHSH, LQKENI. Trimming removed 6 bases from V and 0 bases from J, with 10 bases in between. The CDR3 reads CASSRTASTDTQYF. CDR3 nucleotides: TGTGCCAGCTCTCGGACAGCTAGCACAGATACGCAGTATTTT.

The chain couples TRBV5-1 to TRBJ2-3, with 8 bases matching TRBD2. Germline V lookup: CDR1 SGHRS, CDR2 YFSETQ. Trimming took 4 bases from V and 2 from J; bases not matched to a gene: 6. CDR3 length: 15 residues. The CDR3 DNA is TGCGCCAGCAGCAGTAGCGGGGCCCTCACAGATACGCAGTATTTT. Translation: CASSSSGALTDTQYF.

The chain has TRBV28 and TRBJ2-7, with no clear D. The CDR3 runs 13 residues. The V end was cut by 6 bases, the J end by 1 base, with 10 bases between. Germline V CDR1 and CDR2: MDHEN, SYDVKM. The CDR3 bases are TGTGCCAGCAGCCCCCCGAATTCCTACGAGCAGTACTTC. Protein: CASSPPNSYEQYF.

J is TRBJ2-5 and V is TRBV5-1; TRBD1 is a possible D gene (5 bases). V lost 4 bases to trimming and J lost 3 bases, with 13 bases between them. Germline lookup yields CDR1 SGHRS and CDR2 YFSETQ. CDR3 length equals 14 residues. CDR3 residues: CASSRGHTEETQYF. In DNA, the CDR3 is TGCGCCAGCAGCCGAGGACATACAGAAGAGACCCAGTACTTC. Filled out from reference TRBV5-1 and TRBJ2-5, the complete variable domain reads KAGVTQTPRYLIKTRGQQVTLSCSPISGHRSVSWYQQTPGQGLQFLFEYFSETQRNKGNFPGRFSGRQFSNSRSEMNVSTLELGDSALYLCASSRGHTEETQYFGPGTRLLVL.

The chain recombines TRBV14 with TRBJ2-7; unclear D gene. The length of the CDR3 is 11 residues. Trimming removed 3 bases from V and 9 bases from J, with 9 bases in between. Germline-derived CDR1 and CDR2 are SGHDN and FVKESK. As DNA, the CDR3 is TGTGCCAGCAGCCAGCAGGCTGTGCAGTACTTC. Translation gives CASSQQAVQYF.

The rearrangement joins TRBV4-2 to TRBJ1-4, with D hard to call. The germline V gene encodes CDR1 LGHNA and CDR2 YNFKEQ. Trimming took 0 bases from V and 5 from J, leaving 13 bases between them. The CDR3 has 16 residues. The CDR3 reads CASSQEWRQANEKLFF. As DNA, the CDR3 is TGTGCCAGCAGCCAAGAGTGGAGGCAGGCAAATGAAAAACTGTTTTTT.

V gene TRBV7-9 combines with J gene TRBJ2-3, with D perhaps given as TRBD1 or TRBD2 (5 bases each). The germline V gene has CDR1 SEHNR and CDR2 FQNEAQ (reference sequence). V was pared by 5 bases and J by 2 bases, with 11 bases between. This CDR3 is 14 amino acids long. In nucleotides, the CDR3 is TGTGCCAGCAGCACCCGGGACCACACAGATACGCAGTATTTT. It translates to CASSTRDHTDTQYF.

The chain joins TRBV7-2 to TRBJ1-1; tentative D call: TRBD1 (5 bases). Trimming took 5 bases from V and 0 from J, leaving 13 bases between them. The CDR3 covers 15 residues. CDR1 SGHTA and CDR2 FQGNSA come from the germline V gene. In DNA form, the CDR3 reads TGTGCCAGCAGCCCCGGGGGGTCGATGAACACTGAAGCTTTCTTT. The encoded protein is CASSPGGSMNTEAFF.

This sequence joins TRBV28 and TRBJ1-1; TRBD1 matches 7 bases. CDR3 length equals 16 residues. V shed 6 bases and J 2 bases; nucleotides not matched to a gene: 12. Germline V gene data show CDR1 as MDHEN and CDR2 as SYDVKM. CDR3 DNA: TGTGCCAGCAGGGCAGGGGGACTCCCAGGTAACACTGAAGCTTTCTTT. This sequence encodes CASRAGGLPGNTEAFF. Complete variable domain (other parts from reference TRBV28 and TRBJ1-1): DVKVTQSSRYLVKRTGEKVFLECVQDMDHENMFWYRQDPGLGLRLIYFSYDVKMKEKGDIPEGYSVSREKKERFSLILESASTNQTSMYLCASRAGGLPGNTEAFFGQGTRLTVV.

Here the CDR3 DNA reads TGTGCCAGCATCAAGGGACTAGCGGGAGGCGATGAGCAGTTCTTC. Its protein is CASIKGLAGGDEQFF. The J gene is TRBJ2-1, the V gene TRBV6-6; 15 positions agree with TRBD2. CDR3 size: 15 residues. V dropped 7 bases and J dropped 8; count of bases not matched to a gene: 6. Germline assignment: CDR1 MNHNY and CDR2 SVGAGI (reference sequence).

V is TRBV5-6 and J is TRBJ2-3, with 10 bases lining up with TRBD2. Germline V lookup: CDR1 SGHDT, CDR2 YYEEEE. The CDR3 runs to 17 residues. With 1 base clipped from V and 8 bases from J, the junction kept 13 bases outside the gene matches. The CDR3 bases are TGTGCCAGCAGCTTGCAGCTAGCGGGAGTGGAGGCAGGTACGCAGTATTTT. Its translation: CASSLQLAGVEAGTQYF.

The V gene is TRBV19, the J gene TRBJ2-3; D is unclear. The germline V and J ends were trimmed by 5 bases and 0 bases, with 18 bases remaining between them. This CDR3 contains 17 residues. Germline loops: CDR1 LNHDA, CDR2 SQIVND (reference sequence). CDR3 residues: CASSPNRVGISTDTQYF. The CDR3 DNA sequence: TGTGCCAGTAGTCCTAACCGGGTGGGGATCAGCACAGATACGCAGTATTTT.

As regards this clone: The junction departs from the called germline gene at one end, perhaps through a read error. J is TRBJ1-1 and V is TRBV6-1, with TRBD1 matching over 9 bases. CDR3 size: 15 residues. From germline, CDR1 is MNHNS and CDR2 SASEGT. CDR3 in amino acids: CASREGTGTNTEAFF. In nucleotides, the CDR3 is TGTGCCAGCAGGGAAGGGACAGGGACGAACACTGAAGCTTTCTTT.

The chain combines TRBV14 with TRBJ2-2; D is perhaps TRBD1 (6 bases). This CDR3 region has 15 residues. Trimming took off 5 bases at V and 2 bases at J, with 12 bases between the two ends. The germline gives CDR1 SGHDN, CDR2 FVKESK. For the CDR3, the DNA is TGTGCCAGCAGCAGAACAGGGACCAACACCGGGGAGCTGTTTTTT. Protein: CASSRTGTNTGELFF.

The chain employs TRBV5-1 and TRBJ2-3, with D hard to call. The germline V gene encodes CDR1 SGHRS and CDR2 YFSETQ. This CDR3 is built from 15 residues. With 0 bases removed from V and 0 bases from J, the gap between germline ends came to 8 bases. The CDR3 protein is CASSLDLPSTDTQYF. DNA for the CDR3: TGCGCCAGCAGCTTGGATCTGCCTAGCACAGATACGCAGTATTTT.

This chain uses TRBV6-1 with TRBJ2-5; D may be TRBD1 (6 bases). Trimming took 3 bases from V and 4 from J, leaving 9 bases between them. Looked up from germline, CDR1 is MNHNS and CDR2 is SASEGT. CDR3 size: 13 residues. The CDR3 bases are TGTGCCAGCAGTGACAGGGGAAGAGAGACCCAGTACTTC. Protein: CASSDRGRETQYF.

This clone was counted between two and nine times. V is TRBV10-3 and J is TRBJ1-1; D remains unclear. CDR3 length equals 13 residues. Trimming pared 9 bases from V and 1 base from J, leaving 12 bases between. The germline V gene encodes CDR1 ENHRY and CDR2 SYGVKD. The CDR3 DNA follows: TGTGCCATTTCCTTACAGAAGAACACTGAAGCTTTCTTT. Its protein is CAISLQKNTEAFF.

The genes are TRBV7-3 and TRBJ2-1; 11 bases align to TRBD2. The CDR3 spans 12 residues. Per the germline V gene, CDR1 is SGHTA and CDR2 is FQGTGA. The V gene end was trimmed by 5 bases and the J gene end by 13 bases; junction bases not matched to a gene: 4. CDR3: CASSQGTSGQFF. The CDR3 region has the DNA TGTGCCAGCAGCCAGGGGACTAGCGGACAGTTCTTC.

This chain links TRBV4-1 with TRBJ2-7; possible D gene TRBD2, 5 bases. V was shortened by 4 bases and J by 3 bases, with 13 bases between the two germline ends. Germline V gives CDR1 MGHRA, CDR2 YSYEKL. CDR3 length equals 14 residues. The CDR3 reads CASSPTGSNYEQYF. The CDR3 coding sequence is TGCGCCAGCAGCCCGACTGGGAGTAACTACGAGCAGTACTTC.

The chain combines TRBV5-1 with TRBJ2-3; tentatively, D is TRBD2 (5 bases). From germline, CDR1 is SGHRS and CDR2 YFSETQ. The V end was cut by 0 bases, the J end by 4 bases, with 9 bases between. The CDR3 is 14 residues long. This chain's CDR3 is CASSLGGLADTQYF. CDR3 in DNA: TGCGCCAGCAGCTTGGGCGGACTTGCAGATACGCAGTATTTT.

This chain connects TRBV19 to TRBJ2-1, with a tentative D call TRBD2 (5 bases). With 6 bases removed from V and 7 bases from J, the gap between germline ends came to 10 bases. Germline V gene sequence: CDR1 LNHDA, CDR2 SQIVND (reference sequence). The CDR3 length is 12 residues. CDR3 region: CASSQPGNEQFF. The CDR3, as DNA: TGTGCCAGTAGCCAACCGGGAAATGAGCAGTTCTTC.

This clone was observed a single time. The chain couples TRBV5-4 to TRBJ2-1; the D call may be TRBD1 or TRBD2 (5 bases each). The germline V gene has CDR1 SGHNT and CDR2 YYREEE (reference sequence). The CDR3 loop spans 15 amino acids. V was cut by 2 bases and J by 0 bases, with 9 bases left in between. CDR3 bases: TGTGCCAGCAGCTTTCGGGACGGCTCCTACAATGAGCAGTTCTTC. It codes for CASSFRDGSYNEQFF. The entire variable domain, with the rest obtained from reference TRBV5-4 and TRBJ2-1, is as follows: ETGVTQSPTHLIKTRGQQVTLRCSSQSGHNTVSWYQQALGQGPQFIFQYYREEENGRGNFPPRFSGLQFPNYSSELNVNALELDDSALYLCASSFRDGSYNEQFFGPGTRLTVL.

The chain joins TRBV19 to TRBJ2-4, with D possibly matching TRBD2 (6 bases). Per the germline V gene, CDR1 is LNHDA and CDR2 is SQIVND (reference sequence). The CDR3 is 14 residues long. V was shortened by 3 bases and J by 8 bases, with 14 bases between the two germline ends. CDR3 in DNA: TGTGCCAGTAGTATTGGGGGGTATGGGGACATTCAGTACTTC. The encoded protein is CASSIGGYGDIQYF.

This chain joins TRBV4-1 and TRBJ2-7; 13 positions match TRBD2. There are 16 residues in the CDR3. J was trimmed by 3 bases and V by 1 base; bases with no gene match: 3. Germline CDR1 MGHRA, CDR2 YSYEKL. CDR3: CASSQAGTSGVYEQYF. In DNA form, the CDR3 reads TGCGCCAGCAGCCAAGCCGGGACTAGCGGGGTCTACGAGCAGTACTTC.